The 8 T cell receptor beta chains presented below share a single source sample, sequenced in a study of CD8+ T cells in alopecia areata. Isolated RNA was reverse transcribed into cDNA used as the sequencing template. Assay used: immunoSEQ multiplex PCR; TCRdb lists only in-frame clones, some missing. The sample shows 150,000 to 200,000 clones, over 50% of them seen only once. The specimen was CD4+ T cells sorted from blood, collected at week 0. Source of these receptors: a human donor with alopecia areata.

This clone was counted only a few times. The chain is built from TRBV29-1 and TRBJ2-1; 14 bases agree with TRBD2. V dropped 7 bases and J dropped 6; count of bases not matched to a gene: 5. The germline gives CDR1 SQVTM, CDR2 ANQGSEA. CDR3 size: 14 residues. The CDR3, as DNA: TGCAGCGGCGGGACTAGCGGGGGATTCAATGAGCAGTTCTTC. Translation gives CSGGTSGGFNEQFF.

The chain couples TRBV5-1 to TRBJ1-1, with no clear D. V was shortened by 3 bases and J by 2 bases, with 11 bases between the two germline ends. The length of the CDR3 is 14 residues. The V gene's germline CDR1 is SGHRS and CDR2 YFSETQ. The CDR3 sequence is CASSSEPFNTEAFF. Written as DNA, the CDR3 is TGCGCCAGCAGCTCGGAACCTTTTAACACTGAAGCTTTCTTT.

This clone was recorded a few times. The chain employs TRBV4-2 and TRBJ1-2; 9 nucleotides align to TRBD1. The CDR3 spans 15 residues. V was pared by 2 bases and J by 6 bases, with 7 bases of the junction left unmatched. Germline-derived CDR1 and CDR2 are LGHNA and YNFKEQ. CDR3 bases: TGTGCCAGCAGCCAACCGGGACAGGGTAGAGATGGCTACACCTTC. Translated: CASSQPGQGRDGYTF.

CDR3 region: CATSRDPTSGNTIYF. CDR3 coding DNA: TGTGCCACCAGCAGAGACCCTACCTCTGGAAACACCATATATTTT. The rearrangement joins TRBV15 to TRBJ1-3; D call uncertain. The V gene's germline CDR1 is LNHNV and CDR2 YYDKDF (reference sequence). Trimming stripped 0 bases from V and 0 bases from J, with 6 bases between. This CDR3 has 15 residues.

This clone was counted a few times. The chain uses TRBV29-1 and TRBJ1-4, with 7 bases identical to TRBD1. After removal of 6 bases from V and 8 bases from J, the junction contained 6 bases not matched to a gene. The germline V gene encodes CDR1 SQVTM and CDR2 ANQGSEA. This CDR3 comprises 12 residues. In nucleotides, the CDR3 is TGCAGCGTAGGGACAGTTGGCGAAAAACTGTTTTTT. Protein: CSVGTVGEKLFF.

The chain has TRBV30 and TRBJ2-7; the D is unclear. This CDR3 is built from 12 residues. Deletions cut 3 bases from V and 9 bases from J, with 15 bases between. Germline loops: CDR1 GTSNPN, CDR2 SVGIG (reference sequence). In DNA, the CDR3 is TGTGCCTGGAGCGACACGCATCTCGGGCAGTACTTC. Protein: CAWSDTHLGQYF. Full variable domain (outside the CDR3, taken from reference TRBV30 and TRBJ2-7): SQTIHQWPATLVQPVGSPLSLECTVEGTSNPNLYWYRQAAGRGLQLLFYSVGIGQISSEVPQNLSASRPQDRQFILSSKKLLLSDSGFYLCAWSDTHLGQYFGPGTRLTVT.

The chain is built from TRBV30 and TRBJ2-7; TRBD1 matches 9 bases. Germline V gene sequence: CDR1 GTSNPN, CDR2 SVGIG (reference sequence). The CDR3 totals 13 residues. J was trimmed by 6 bases and V by 3 bases; bases with no gene match: 6. CDR3 in amino acids: CAWSVLTGGEQYF. The DNA for the CDR3 is TGTGCCTGGAGCGTATTGACAGGGGGCGAGCAGTACTTC.

The rearrangement uses TRBV6-5 and TRBJ2-7; 11 bases align to TRBD1. CDR3 length equals 15 residues. The V and J ends lost 2 bases and 6 bases, in that order; junction bases with no gene match: 6. In germline, CDR1 is MNHEY, CDR2 SVGAGI. DNA of the CDR3: TGTGCCAGCAGTTACGGGACAGGGGGTTTTTTCGAGCAGTACTTC. As protein: CASSYGTGGFFEQYF.